The T cell receptor beta chain under discussion was sequenced for a study of T cell responses to AZD1222 COVID-19 vaccine. Looked up from germline, CDR1 is SNHLY and CDR2 is FYNNEI. Trimming stripped 1 base from V and 2 bases from J, with 9 bases between. The CDR3 runs to 15 residues. Samples with a second dose at about 4 or about 12 weeks were pooled together. Clones were read by immunoSEQ multiplex PCR, and TCRdb kept only the in-frame ones, dropping some. The sample contains tens of thousands of clones, about nine tenths of which appear only once. Only one count was recorded for this clone. The TCR originated in an adult who received the AZD1222 COVID-19 vaccine. The chain joins TRBV2 to TRBJ2-1, with unresolved D. Sequencing was performed on peripheral blood, taken 28 days after the second AZD1222 dose. In DNA form, the CDR3 reads TGTGCCAGCAGTGAAGGGCTGGTCGCCTACAATGAGCAGTTCTTC. Protein: CASSEGLVAYNEQFF.